This entry is about one T cell receptor beta chain. MiXCR was run by TCRdb on the 5' RACE reads, yielding one entry per CDR3 protein. This table holds 10,000 or so distinct CDR3 sequences, 20% to 25% found once. The sorted libraries took approximately 1 million CD4+ or CD8+ T cells. The sample comes from a study of neurological immune-mediated disorders. Trimming removed 2 bases from V and 4 bases from J, with 3 bases in between. CDR3 size: 11 residues. CDR1 is SGHRS and CDR2 is YFSETQ in the germline V gene. Sample: CD8+ T cells from blood. The chain combines TRBV5-1 with TRBJ1-1; no firm D call. This clonotype was sampled from a middle-aged woman with multiple sclerosis. In nucleotides, the CDR3 is TGCGCCAGCAGCTTCGGCACTGAAGCTTTCTTT. Protein sequence: CASSFGTEAFF.